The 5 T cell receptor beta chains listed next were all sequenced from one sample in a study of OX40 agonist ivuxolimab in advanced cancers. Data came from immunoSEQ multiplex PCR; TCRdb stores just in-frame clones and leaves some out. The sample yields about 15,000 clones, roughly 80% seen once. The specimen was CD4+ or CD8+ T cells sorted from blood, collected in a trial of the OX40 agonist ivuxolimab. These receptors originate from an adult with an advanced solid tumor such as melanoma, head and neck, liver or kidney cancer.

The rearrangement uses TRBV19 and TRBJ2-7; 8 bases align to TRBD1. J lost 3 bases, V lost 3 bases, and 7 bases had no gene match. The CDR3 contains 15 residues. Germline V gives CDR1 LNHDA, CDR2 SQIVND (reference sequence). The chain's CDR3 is CASSIGTGGSYEQYF. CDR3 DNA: TGTGCCAGTAGTATCGGGACAGGAGGGAGCTACGAGCAGTACTTC.

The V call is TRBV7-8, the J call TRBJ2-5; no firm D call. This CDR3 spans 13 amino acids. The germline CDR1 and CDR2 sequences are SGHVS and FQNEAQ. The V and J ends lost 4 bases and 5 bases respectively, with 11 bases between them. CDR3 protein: CASSWFGGETQYF. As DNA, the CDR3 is TGTGCCAGCAGCTGGTTCGGCGGTGAGACCCAGTACTTC.

CDR3 sequence: CASSGHRGSESTDTQYF. In nucleotides, the CDR3 is TGTGCCAGCAGCGGCCACAGGGGATCAGAAAGCACAGATACGCAGTATTTT. V is TRBV9 and J is TRBJ2-3; TRBD1 matches 7 bases. The CDR3 length is 17 residues. Germline values: CDR1 SGDLS, CDR2 YYNGEE. Losses at the gene ends were 3 bases for V and 0 bases for J; bases not matched to a gene: 10.

CDR3 DNA: TGTGCCAGCAGCCCCTGGGCGGGCGGTATGAACACTGAAGCTTTCTTT. This sequence encodes CASSPWAGGMNTEAFF. The chain carries TRBV2 and TRBJ1-1; D unresolved. Germline-derived CDR1 and CDR2 are SNHLY and FYNNEI. Trimming stripped 6 bases from V and 0 bases from J, with 17 bases between. This CDR3 region has 16 residues. Full variable domain (outside the CDR3, taken from reference TRBV2 and TRBJ1-1): EPEVTQTPSHQVTQMGQEVILRCVPISNHLYFYWYRQILGQKVEFLVSFYNNEISEKSEIFDDQFSVERPDGSNFTLKIRSTKLEDSAMYFCASSPWAGGMNTEAFFGQGTRLTVV.

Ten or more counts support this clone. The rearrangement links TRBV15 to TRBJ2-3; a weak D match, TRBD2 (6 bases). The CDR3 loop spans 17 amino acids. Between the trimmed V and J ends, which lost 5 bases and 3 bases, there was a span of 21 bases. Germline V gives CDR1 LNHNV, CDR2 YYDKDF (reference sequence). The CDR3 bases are TGTGCCACCAGCGGCTTTGGAGCCCCAAGCGGGACAGATACGCAGTATTTT. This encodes CATSGFGAPSGTDTQYF.